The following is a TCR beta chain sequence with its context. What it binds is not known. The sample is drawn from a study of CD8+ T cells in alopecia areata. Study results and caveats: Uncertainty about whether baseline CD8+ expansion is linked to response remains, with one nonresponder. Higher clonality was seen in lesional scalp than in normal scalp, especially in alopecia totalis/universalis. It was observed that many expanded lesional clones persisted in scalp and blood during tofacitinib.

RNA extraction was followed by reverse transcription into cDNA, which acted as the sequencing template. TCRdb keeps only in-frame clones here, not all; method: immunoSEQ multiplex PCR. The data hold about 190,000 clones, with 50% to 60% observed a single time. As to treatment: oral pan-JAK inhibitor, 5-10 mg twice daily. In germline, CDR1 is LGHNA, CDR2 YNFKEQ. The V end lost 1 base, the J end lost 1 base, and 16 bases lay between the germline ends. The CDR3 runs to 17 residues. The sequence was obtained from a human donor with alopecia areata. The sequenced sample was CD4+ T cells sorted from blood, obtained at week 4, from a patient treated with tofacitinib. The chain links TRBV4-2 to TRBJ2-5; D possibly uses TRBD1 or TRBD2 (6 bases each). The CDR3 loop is CASSQGIRGALQETQYF. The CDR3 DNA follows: TGTGCCAGCAGCCAAGGAATAAGGGGGGCGCTCCAAGAGACCCAGTACTTC.